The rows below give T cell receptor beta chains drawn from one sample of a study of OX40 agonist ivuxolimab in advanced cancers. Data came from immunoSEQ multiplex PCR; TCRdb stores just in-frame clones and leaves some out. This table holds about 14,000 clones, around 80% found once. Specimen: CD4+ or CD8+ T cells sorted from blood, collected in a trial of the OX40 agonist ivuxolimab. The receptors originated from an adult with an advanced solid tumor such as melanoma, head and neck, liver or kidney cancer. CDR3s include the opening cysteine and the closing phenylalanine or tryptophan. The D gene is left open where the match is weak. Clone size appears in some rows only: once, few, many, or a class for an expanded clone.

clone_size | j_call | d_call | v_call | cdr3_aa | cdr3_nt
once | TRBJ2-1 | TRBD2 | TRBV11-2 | CASSLRAGGNNEQFF | TGTGCCAGCAGCTTACGGGCGGGAGGGAATAATGAGCAGTTCTTC
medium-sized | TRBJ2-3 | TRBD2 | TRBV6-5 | CASSQIAGGTDTQYF | TGTGCCAGCAGTCAAATAGCGGGGGGGACAGATACGCAGTATTTT
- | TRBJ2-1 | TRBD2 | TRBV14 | CASSVGLAGYNEQFF | TGTGCCAGCAGCGTCGGACTAGCGGGCTACAATGAGCAGTTCTTC
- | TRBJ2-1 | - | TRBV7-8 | CASSPQQGSTSYNEQFF | TGTGCCAGCAGCCCGCAACAGGGCTCTACCTCCTACAATGAGCAGTTCTTC
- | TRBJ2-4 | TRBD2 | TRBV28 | CASSLHPSGSSLAKNIQYF | TGTGCCAGCAGTTTACATCCTAGCGGGAGCTCACTAGCCAAAAACATTCAGTACTTC
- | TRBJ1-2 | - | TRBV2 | CASSEGQKVVYGYTF | TGTGCCAGCAGTGAAGGGCAGAAAGTGGTCTATGGCTACACCTTC
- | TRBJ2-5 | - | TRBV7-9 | CASSFPLETQYF | TGTGCCAGCAGCTTCCCCCTGGAGACCCAGTACTTC
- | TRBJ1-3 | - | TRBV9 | CASSVGGRTSGNTIYF | TGTGCCAGCAGCGTAGGGGGCCGCACATCTGGAAACACCATATATTTT
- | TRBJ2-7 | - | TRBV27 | CASSPAELFYEQYF | TGTGCCAGCAGTCCCGCGGAACTATTCTACGAGCAGTACTTC
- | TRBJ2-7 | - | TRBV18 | CASSPPSGYEQYF | TGTGCCAGCTCACCACCTTCGGGTTACGAGCAGTACTTC
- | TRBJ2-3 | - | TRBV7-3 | CASSLTGSDTQYF | TGTGCCAGCAGCTTAACTGGCTCAGATACGCAGTATTTT
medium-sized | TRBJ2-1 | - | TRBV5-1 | CASSLEERPPGKRGKKQFF | TGCGCCAGCAGCTTGGAGGAGAGGCCCCCAGGGAAGCGTGGAAAGAAGCAGTTCTTC
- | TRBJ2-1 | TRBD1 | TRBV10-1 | CASSEKQGASYNEQFF | TGCGCCAGCAGTGAGAAGCAGGGGGCGTCCTACAATGAGCAGTTCTTC
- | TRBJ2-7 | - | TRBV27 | CASSLSGEAYEQYF | TGTGCCAGCAGTTTATCCGGGGAGGCCTACGAGCAGTACTTC
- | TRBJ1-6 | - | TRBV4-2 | CASSQGERPLHF | TGTGCCAGCAGCCAAGGGGAGAGGCCCCTCCACTTT
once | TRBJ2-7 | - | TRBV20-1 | CSASGTYEQYF | TGCAGTGCTAGTGGGACCTACGAGCAGTACTTC
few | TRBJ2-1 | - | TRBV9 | CASSVEDSSYNEQFF | TGTGCCAGCAGCGTAGAAGACAGCTCCTACAATGAGCAGTTCTTC
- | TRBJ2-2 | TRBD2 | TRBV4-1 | CASSPIWGGAGELFF | TGCGCCAGCAGCCCTATCTGGGGAGGGGCCGGGGAGCTGTTTTTT
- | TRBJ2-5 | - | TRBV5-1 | CASSGTGGETQYF | TGCGCCAGCAGCGGTACAGGTGGGGAGACCCAGTACTTC
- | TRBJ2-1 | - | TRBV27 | CASSWGSYNEQFF | TGTGCCAGCAGTTGGGGCTCCTACAATGAGCAGTTCTTC
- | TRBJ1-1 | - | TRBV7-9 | CASSPSPGTQVTEAFF | TGTGCCAGCAGCCCCAGTCCGGGGACACAGGTGACTGAAGCTTTCTTT
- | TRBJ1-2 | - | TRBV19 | CASSLDGGGYGYTF | TGTGCCAGTTCATTGGACGGCGGGGGCTATGGCTACACCTTC